Following are 12 T cell receptor beta chains from one sample sequenced in a study of T cells after yellow fever vaccination. TCRdb re-analysed the 5' RACE reads in MiXCR, keeping a single row per CDR3 protein. The sample contains around 260,000 distinct CDR3 sequences, roughly 4.8% of which appear only once. Sample: CD4+ T cells sorted from PBMCs, taken on the day of the yellow fever booster vaccination. All receptors derive from a man aged 18-30 years who received the YFV17D yellow fever vaccine.

The chain couples TRBV6-1 to TRBJ1-4; D possibly corresponds to TRBD1 (5 bases). CDR1 MNHNS and CDR2 SASEGT come from the germline V gene. Between the trimmed V and J ends, which lost 3 bases and 10 bases, there was a span of 15 bases. The length of the CDR3 is 14 residues. The CDR3 bases are TGTGCCAGCAGTGAGGACACCGGACAAGGAAAACTGTTTTTT. As protein: CASSEDTGQGKLFF.

This clonotype was counted a few times. V usage is TRBV6-2 or TRBV6-3 and J usage is TRBJ1-1, with D perhaps TRBD1 (6 bases). The V and J ends lost 6 bases and 1 base respectively, with 12 bases between them. The CDR3 spans 14 residues. CDR1 and CDR2 from the germline V gene are MNHEY and SVGEGT. CDR3 nucleotide sequence: TGTGCCAGCAGGGCGGGGGGCCCGAACACTGAAGCTTTCTTT. This sequence encodes CASRAGGPNTEAFF.

There are a few counts of this clonotype. The rearrangement joins TRBV4-1 to TRBJ1-2; no definite D call. CDR3 length: 16 amino acids. V was trimmed by 2 bases and J by 0 bases, leaving 13 bases between them. Germline V lookup: CDR1 MGHRA, CDR2 YSYEKL. The CDR3, as DNA: TGCGCCAGCAGCCAAAGGGCCGCCAACCCTAACTATGGCTACACCTTC. It codes for CASSQRAANPNYGYTF.

The CDR3 protein is CASSFDGDTEAFF. The CDR3 DNA reads as TGCGCCAGCAGCTTTGACGGGGACACTGAAGCTTTCTTT. The chain couples TRBV5-1 to TRBJ1-1; D is unclear. The CDR3 consists of 13 residues. Trimming stripped 2 bases from V and 3 bases from J, with 8 bases between. From germline, CDR1 is SGHRS and CDR2 YFSETQ. The full variable domain, with the rest looked up from reference TRBV5-1 and TRBJ1-1, is KAGVTQTPRYLIKTRGQQVTLSCSPISGHRSVSWYQQTPGQGLQFLFEYFSETQRNKGNFPGRFSGRQFSNSRSEMNVSTLELGDSALYLCASSFDGDTEAFFGQGTRLTVV.

In this sample, this clonotype turned up a few times. The chain carries TRBV5-1 and TRBJ2-7; a possible D gene is TRBD2 (5 bases). This CDR3 contains 14 residues. Trimming shortened V by 4 bases and J by 2 bases, and 13 bases separated the two germline ends. The germline V gene has CDR1 SGHRS and CDR2 YFSETQ. The CDR3 here is CASSLDGVTYEQYF. The CDR3 DNA follows: TGCGCCAGCAGCCTAGACGGGGTGACCTACGAGCAGTACTTC.

This clonotype has ten or more counts. This chain links TRBV20-1 with TRBJ2-7, with 7 bases identical to TRBD1. Germline V lookup: CDR1 DFQATT, CDR2 SNEGSKA (reference sequence). J lost 2 bases, V lost 4 bases, and 8 bases had no gene match. This CDR3 contains 14 residues. CDR3 sequence reads: CSATRYQGAYEQYV. The CDR3 bases are TGCAGTGCTACGCGGTACCAGGGGGCCTACGAGCAGTACGTC.

The chain carries TRBV6-5 and TRBJ2-3; TRBD1 matches 8 bases. The CDR3 length is 18 residues. CDR1 is MNHEY, CDR2 SVGAGI, per germline. J lost 0 bases, V lost 2 bases, and 10 bases had no gene match. CDR3 in DNA: TGTGCCAGCAGTTACCCCTTCAGGACAGGGTGTAGCACAGATACGCAGTATTTT. It codes for CASSYPFRTGCSTDTQYF.

There are many counts of this clonotype. The chain recombines TRBV7-3 with TRBJ2-3; D ambiguous. The CDR3 totals 14 residues. CDR1 is SGHTA and CDR2 is FQGTGA in the germline V gene. The V end lost 5 bases, the J end lost 4 bases, and 13 bases lay between the germline ends. This chain's CDR3 is CASSPGSSADTQYF. CDR3 bases: TGTGCCAGCAGCCCAGGAAGTTCCGCAGATACGCAGTATTTT.

The chain is built from TRBV3-1 and TRBJ2-3; 9 bases line up with TRBD1. J gave up 4 bases and V 6 bases, and 8 bases lay outside the gene matches. There are 15 residues in the CDR3. CDR1 LGHDT and CDR2 YNNKEL come from the germline V gene (reference sequence). Written as DNA, the CDR3 is TGTGCCAGCAGTCCCCCCGGGACAGGGTCAGATACGCAGTATTTT. Translated: CASSPPGTGSDTQYF.

The table lists this clonotype with many counts. The rearrangement joins TRBV18 to TRBJ2-3, with 8 bases matching TRBD1. This CDR3 comprises 16 residues. V shed 3 bases and J 2 bases; nucleotides not matched to a gene: 7. Germline CDR1 reads KGHSH; CDR2 reads LQKENI. The CDR3 DNA is TGTGCCAGCTCACCTCCCGGACAGGGATACACAGATACGCAGTATTTT. It is translated as CASSPPGQGYTDTQYF.

This clonotype was seen repeatedly, ten times or more. The CDR3 DNA reads TGTGCCAGCAGCCGAAGGGGAAACACAGATACGCAGTATTTT. Amino acids: CASSRRGNTDTQYF. The chain has TRBV7-2 and TRBJ2-3; the D gene is possibly TRBD1 (5 bases). The V and J ends lost 5 bases and 2 bases respectively, with 11 bases between them. Germline CDR1 reads SGHTA; CDR2 reads FQGNSA. CDR3 size: 14 residues.

V usage is TRBV28 and J usage is TRBJ1-4; no clear D gene. CDR1 and CDR2 (germline): MDHEN, SYDVKM. Trimming shortened V by 3 bases and J by 8 bases, and 13 bases separated the two germline ends. This CDR3 contains 14 residues. The CDR3 DNA sequence: TGTGCCAGCAGTTTGAGTCAGACGAGGGAAAAACTGTTTTTT. This encodes CASSLSQTREKLFF.